This T cell receptor (beta chain) comes out of a study of blood T cells in healthy people across ages. Study context: Through template switching, about one barcoded beta molecule was captured per two T cells, as measured in model experiments. Findings and caveats of the study: Long-lived donors had more naive CD4+ cells and higher diversity than aged donors.

This clonotype was seen repeatedly, ten times or more. Its antigen is undetermined. CDR3 length equals 14 residues. Germline CDR1 and CDR2: SEHNR and FQNEAQ (reference sequence). Trimming removed 1 base at V and 5 bases at J, with 9 bases between. With a J-beta primer mix and a sample-barcoded 5' primer, a second PCR ran about 7 to 12 cycles. TCRdb re-analysed the 5' RACE reads in MiXCR, keeping a single row per CDR3 protein. The data hold 650,000 to 1,000,000 distinct CDR3 sequences, with roughly 35% observed a single time. Input material: blood. This receptor was obtained from a man between 18 and 29 years old in good health. The chain combines TRBV7-9 with TRBJ2-1; weak D call: TRBD1 (5 bases). The CDR3 sequence is CASSLGGADNEQFF. In nucleotides, the CDR3 is TGTGCCAGCAGCTTAGGGGGCGCGGACAATGAGCAGTTCTTC. The whole variable domain, remainder taken from reference TRBV7-9 and TRBJ2-1, is DTGVSQNPRHKITKRGQNVTFRCDPISEHNRLYWYRQTLGQGPEFLTYFQNEAQLEKSRLLSDRFSAERPKGSFSTLEIQRTEQGDSAMYLCASSLGGADNEQFFGPGTRLTVL.